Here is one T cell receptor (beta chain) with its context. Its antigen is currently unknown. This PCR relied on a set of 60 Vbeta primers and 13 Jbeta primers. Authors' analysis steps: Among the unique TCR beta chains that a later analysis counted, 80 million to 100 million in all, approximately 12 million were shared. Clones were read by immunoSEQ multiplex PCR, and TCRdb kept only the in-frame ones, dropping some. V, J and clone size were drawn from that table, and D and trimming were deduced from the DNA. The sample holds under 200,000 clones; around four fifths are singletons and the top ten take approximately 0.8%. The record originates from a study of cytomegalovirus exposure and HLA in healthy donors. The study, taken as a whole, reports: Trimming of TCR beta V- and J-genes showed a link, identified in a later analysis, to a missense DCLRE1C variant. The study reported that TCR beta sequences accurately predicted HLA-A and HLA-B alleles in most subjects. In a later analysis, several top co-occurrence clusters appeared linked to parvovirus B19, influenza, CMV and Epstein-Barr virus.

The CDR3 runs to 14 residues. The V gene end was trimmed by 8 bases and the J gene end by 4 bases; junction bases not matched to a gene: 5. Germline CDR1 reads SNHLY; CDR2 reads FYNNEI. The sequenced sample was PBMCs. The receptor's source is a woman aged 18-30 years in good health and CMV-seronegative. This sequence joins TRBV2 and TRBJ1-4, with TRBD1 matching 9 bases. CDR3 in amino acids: CASYGDRVNEKLFF. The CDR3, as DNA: TGTGCCAGCTATGGGGACAGGGTTAATGAAAAACTGTTTTTT.